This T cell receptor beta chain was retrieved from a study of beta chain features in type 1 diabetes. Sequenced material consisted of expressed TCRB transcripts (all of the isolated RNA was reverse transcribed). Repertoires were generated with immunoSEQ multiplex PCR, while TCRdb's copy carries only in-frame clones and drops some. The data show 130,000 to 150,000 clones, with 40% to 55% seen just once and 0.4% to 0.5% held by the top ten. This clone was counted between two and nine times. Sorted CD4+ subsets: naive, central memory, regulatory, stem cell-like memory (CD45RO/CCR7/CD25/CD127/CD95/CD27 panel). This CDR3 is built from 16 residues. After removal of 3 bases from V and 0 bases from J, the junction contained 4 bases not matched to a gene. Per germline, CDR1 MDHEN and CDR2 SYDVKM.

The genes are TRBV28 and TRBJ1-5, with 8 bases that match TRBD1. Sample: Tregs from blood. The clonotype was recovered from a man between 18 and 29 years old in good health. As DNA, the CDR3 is TGTGCCAGCAGTTTCGCAGGGGGCTTTAGCAATCAGCCCCAGCATTTT. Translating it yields CASSFAGGFSNQPQHF.